This T cell receptor beta chain was identified in a study of vaccination and CD4 T cells after COVID-19. Study overall: According to the study, participants were given two doses of BNT162b2 or mRNA-1273 vaccine.

The CDR3 has 14 residues. From germline, CDR1 is MNHEY and CDR2 SVGEGT. The ends lost 4 bases at V and 3 bases at J; junction bases unmatched: 6. Cultured CD4+ T cell DNA was sequenced using the Oncomine TCR Beta short-read assay. Once CD4+ T cells had been cultured, genomic DNA was extracted from them. TCRdb re-called the PCR reads through MiXCR, storing one row per CDR3 protein. The table lists around 15,000 distinct CDR3 sequences, under 60% of them singletons. Of note for this clonotype: The target antigen is unknown.

The sample's treatment: roughly 10-day PBMC culture with coronavirus spike peptide pools or control peptides (ViraFEST assay). V is TRBV6-2 or TRBV6-3 and J is TRBJ2-7; 7 nucleotides agree with TRBD2. Sequences were obtained from CD4+ T cells from blood, cultured in vitro. The receptor's source is a human donor who had recovered from COVID-19. The CDR3, as DNA: TGTGCCAGCAGTTCTGGACTAGAAATCTACGAGCAGTACTTC. Translated, it gives CASSSGLEIYEQYF.